This T cell receptor (beta chain) originates from a study of blood T cell repertoires in COVID-19. On the study more broadly: Italy, Spain and the United States were the sources of the convalescent and acute COVID-19 samples. T cells, B-cell-depleted T cells, or PBMCs supplied cDNA or gDNA.

Authors' analysis steps: Estimation of nucleated cell counts was performed using reference gene primer amplification. TCRdb's copy holds only in-frame clones and misses some; the assay was immunoSEQ multiplex PCR. That table supplies the V and J calls and clone size; D and trimming were determined from the DNA. The data hold about 120,000 clones, with 75% to 85% observed a single time. The clonotype originates from a woman of 80 years or more with acute or convalescent COVID-19. The sample taken for sequencing was peripheral blood.

The CDR3 bases are TGTGCCAGCAGCCCAGGGAAACCTGAAGCTTTCTTT. It translates to CASSPGKPEAFF. The gene calls are TRBV12-3 or TRBV12-4 and TRBJ1-1; the D gene is possibly TRBD1 (5 bases). This CDR3 has 12 residues. Trimming cost V 6 bases and J 6 bases, with 11 bases left between them.